Following are 29 T cell receptor beta chains from one sample sequenced in a study of T cells in Graves' hyperthyroidism and ophthalmopathy (dated by TCRdb to between 2017 and 2020). The method was multiplex PCR. The sequencing machine was an Illumina HiSeq 2000. The TCR beta CDR3 regions were amplified from the RNA transcripts. The first round of RT-PCR for the TCR CDR3 was performed with the HTBI primer set and the Qiagen OneStep RT-PCR kit. TCRdb reworked the public reads: Q25 trimming with fastp, MiXCR clone assembly, productive beta chains retained. One record per CDR3 amino acid sequence lists the most common genes and DNA. The sample table contains about 400,000 distinct CDR3 sequences; only one count was recorded for around 14% of them. Less than 35% of the sample lies in the top ten. Sequences were obtained from blood. These receptor sequences come from a young woman with Graves' hyperthyroidism.

This clonotype has more than one count but fewer than ten. The CDR3 loop reads CASRGLETQYF. Written as DNA, the CDR3 is TGTGCCAGCAGGGGGCTTGAGACCCAGTACTTC. V gene TRBV6-1 combines with J gene TRBJ2-5, with TRBD1 as a possible D gene (5 bases). Trimming cost V 6 bases and J 5 bases, with 7 bases left between them. CDR3 length equals 11 residues. Germline V gives CDR1 MNHNS, CDR2 SASEGT.

This clonotype was seen a handful of times. The V and J genes are TRBV12-3 or TRBV12-4 and TRBJ2-1; 9 positions match TRBD2. CDR3 size: 18 residues. V lost 3 bases and J lost 10; bases outside the gene matches: 19. In nucleotides, the CDR3 is TGTGCCAGCAGTTTGTATTTTCGGGTTGCGGGAGGGAAAGGGGAGCAGTTCTTC. Translation gives CASSLYFRVAGGKGEQFF.

In its sample, this clonotype was seen a few times. The chain uses TRBV28 and TRBJ1-4; a weak D match, TRBD1 (5 bases). This CDR3 is 17 amino acids long. Germline loops: CDR1 MDHEN, CDR2 SYDVKM. Trimming removed 6 bases at V and 5 bases at J, with 22 bases between. The CDR3 DNA reads as TGTGCCAGCAGATATGTGGGGACTGGGACGGGAAATGAAAAACTGTTTTTT. Protein sequence: CASRYVGTGTGNEKLFF.

The chain carries TRBV3-1 and TRBJ2-7; no clear D gene. V gave up 0 bases and J gave up 8 bases, with 5 bases separating them. There are 11 residues in the CDR3. CDR1 is LGHDT, CDR2 YNNKEL, per germline (reference sequence). The CDR3 sequence is CASSQEDQQYF. In nucleotides, the CDR3 is TGTGCCAGCAGCCAAGAGGATCAGCAGTACTTC.

There are many counts of this clonotype. The chain recombines TRBV20-1 with TRBJ2-5; 7 bases align to TRBD2. V trimming: 6 bases; J trimming: 5 bases; junction bases outside the gene matches: 9. Germline lookup yields CDR1 DFQATT and CDR2 SNEGSKA (reference sequence). The CDR3 covers 13 residues. The CDR3, as DNA: TGCAGTGCAGAACTGCGCGGGAGCGAGACCCAGTACTTC. Its protein product is CSAELRGSETQYF.

This clonotype appeared a few times. The chain recombines TRBV5-1 with TRBJ2-1, with D unresolved. In germline, CDR1 is SGHRS, CDR2 YFSETQ. The CDR3 runs to 14 residues. V lost 1 base, J lost 5 bases, and 10 bases lay in between. CDR3 region: CASSLPRLDNEQFF. The CDR3, as DNA: TGCGCCAGCAGCTTGCCCAGACTGGACAATGAGCAGTTCTTC.

This rearrangement joins TRBV9 to TRBJ2-3; D possibly corresponds to TRBD2 (5 bases). From germline, CDR1 is SGDLS and CDR2 YYNGEE. The CDR3 contains 15 residues. The V end lost 2 bases, the J end lost 2 bases, and 12 bases lay between the germline ends. The CDR3 DNA follows: TGTGCCAGCAGCGTGGCTAGCAGTTCCACAGATACGCAGTATTTT. Amino acid sequence: CASSVASSSTDTQYF.

There are many counts of this clonotype. V and J are TRBV3-1 and TRBJ2-7, with 8 bases matching TRBD1. This CDR3 contains 16 residues. Germline values: CDR1 LGHDT, CDR2 YNNKEL (reference sequence). The ends lost 3 bases at V and 2 bases at J; junction bases unmatched: 9. The CDR3 protein is CASSHPGRGLTYEQYF. CDR3 bases: TGTGCCAGCAGCCACCCCGGCAGGGGGCTAACCTACGAGCAGTACTTC.

The chain combines TRBV6-1 with TRBJ2-3, with 11 bases that match TRBD1. Germline CDR1 reads MNHNS; CDR2 reads SASEGT. V trimming: 5 bases; J trimming: 4 bases; junction bases outside the gene matches: 8. The CDR3 spans 16 residues. The CDR3 is CASSRGQGGPSDTQYF. CDR3 bases: TGTGCCAGCAGTCGGGGACAGGGGGGGCCCTCAGATACGCAGTATTTT.

This clonotype was detected a few times. This may arise from a read error, as a much more abundant clone is one base away. This sequence joins TRBV7-2 and TRBJ2-1, with D possibly TRBD2 on 5 matching bases. The germline gives CDR1 SGHTA, CDR2 FQGNSA. CDR3 size: 16 residues. The CDR3: CASSLARLTDYNEEFF. The CDR3 DNA follows: TGTGCCAGCAGCTTAGCGAGGCTAACAGACTACAATGAGGAGTTCTTC. The full variable domain, with the rest looked up from reference TRBV7-2 and TRBJ2-1, is GAGVSQSPSNKVTEKGKDVELRCDPISGHTALYWYRQSLGQGLEFLIYFQGNSAPDKSGLPSDRFSAERTGGSVSTLTIQRTQQEDSAVYLCASSLARLTDYNEEFFGPGTRLTVL.

The chain couples TRBV7-2 to TRBJ2-3, with D perhaps given as TRBD1 or TRBD2 (5 bases each). The V gene lost 4 bases and the J gene lost 2 bases, with 16 bases spanning the gap. Germline CDR1 reads SGHTA; CDR2 reads FQGNSA. The CDR3 loop spans 16 amino acids. The CDR3 bases are TGTGCCAGCAGCTCACTGAGCCGGGGCCTCACAGATACGCAGTATTTT. This translates into CASSSLSRGLTDTQYF.

This clonotype turned up a few times. The chain carries TRBV7-9 and TRBJ1-5; D gene unclear. The CDR3 totals 14 residues. Germline V gene sequence: CDR1 SEHNR, CDR2 FQNEAQ (reference sequence). V lost 3 bases and J lost 6, with 12 bases in between. CDR3 residues: CASSFQGSSQPQHF. In nucleotides, the CDR3 is TGTGCCAGCAGCTTTCAAGGGTCCAGTCAGCCCCAGCATTTT.

This clonotype was seen many times. The V gene is TRBV28, the J gene TRBJ2-7; D might be TRBD1 or TRBD2, each matching 5 bases. Looked up from germline, CDR1 is MDHEN and CDR2 is SYDVKM. CDR3 length equals 13 residues. V lost 6 bases to trimming and J lost 1 base, with 10 bases between them. This CDR3 reads CASSRDVSYEQYF. CDR3 coding DNA: TGTGCCAGCAGCCGGGACGTATCCTACGAGCAGTACTTC.

In the case of this clonotype: A junction boundary mismatches the germline segment, possibly from a read error. The gene calls are TRBV10-3 and TRBJ2-7; 11 bases are shared with TRBD2. There are 16 residues in the CDR3. CDR1 is ENHRY, CDR2 SYGVKD, per germline. This chain's CDR3 is CAISDKTSGASHEQYF. CDR3 DNA: TGTGCCATCAGTGACAAGACTAGCGGGGCCTCCCACGAGCAGTACTTC.

This clonotype was counted ten times or more. The genes are TRBV28 and TRBJ2-3; D ambiguous. V was pared by 5 bases and J by 0 bases, with 12 bases between. Germline CDR1 reads MDHEN; CDR2 reads SYDVKM. The CDR3 totals 15 residues. CDR3 amino acids: CASSRLLTSTDTQYF. As DNA, the CDR3 is TGTGCCAGCAGTCGTCTGTTGACTAGCACAGATACGCAGTATTTT.

The chain recombines TRBV29-1 with TRBJ1-2, with 9 bases that match TRBD1. Germline V gene data show CDR1 as SQVTM and CDR2 as ANQGSEA. This CDR3 has 16 amino acids. J was trimmed by 2 bases and V by 3 bases; bases with no gene match: 10. The CDR3 DNA reads TGCAGCGTTGACCCTTCGGAAACAGGGGGCAACTATGGCTACACCTTC. This codes for CSVDPSETGGNYGYTF.

Ten or more counts support this clonotype. CDR3 DNA: TGCAGTGCTAGAGATCGGACTAGCGGGAGCTACGAGCAGTACTTC. It encodes CSARDRTSGSYEQYF. This chain joins TRBV20-1 and TRBJ2-7; 13 bases are a match to TRBD2. After removal of 0 bases from V and 3 bases from J, the junction contained 2 bases not matched to a gene. This CDR3 has 15 amino acids. In germline, CDR1 is DFQATT, CDR2 SNEGSKA (reference sequence).

This clonotype turned up a few times. The chain has TRBV19 and TRBJ1-2, with D tentatively TRBD1 (5 bases). CDR3 length: 14 residues. V lost 6 bases and J 4 bases, leaving 15 bases between the germline ends. Per the germline V gene, CDR1 is LNHDA and CDR2 is SQIVND (reference sequence). CDR3 in amino acids: CASSRRQNSYGYTF. CDR3 nucleotide sequence: TGTGCCAGTAGCCGAAGACAGAATTCCTATGGCTACACCTTC.

There are a few counts of this clonotype. The chain has TRBV6-1 and TRBJ1-3; D is unresolved. The germline V gene encodes CDR1 MNHNS and CDR2 SASEGT. The CDR3 covers 12 residues. V lost 6 bases, J lost 8 bases, and 11 bases lay in between. The chain's CDR3 is CASSFAVDTIYF. The CDR3 bases are TGTGCCAGCAGCTTTGCGGTCGACACCATATATTTT.

V and J are TRBV10-1 and TRBJ2-3; possible D gene TRBD2, 6 bases. Germline V lookup: CDR1 WNHNN, CDR2 SYGVQD (reference sequence). The CDR3 spans 14 residues. V lost 4 bases to trimming and J lost 5 bases, with 13 bases between them. CDR3 region: CASSVGGGEDTQYF. In DNA, the CDR3 is TGCGCCAGCAGTGTGGGGGGTGGTGAAGATACGCAGTATTTT.

This clonotype was recorded many times. V is TRBV20-1 and J is TRBJ2-1; 10 bases align to TRBD2. V lost 5 bases, J lost 3 bases, and 4 bases stayed unmatched. Per germline, CDR1 DFQATT and CDR2 SNEGSKA (reference sequence). CDR3 length: 14 residues. The CDR3 nucleotides read TGCAGTGCTCCCAGCGGGAGGGGCTACAATGAGCAGTTCTTC. It codes for CSAPSGRGYNEQFF.

This clonotype occurred a few times. V and J are TRBV6-9 and TRBJ2-7; TRBD2 matches 14 bases. Per the germline V gene, CDR1 is MNHGY and CDR2 is SVAAGI. The CDR3 extends over 16 amino acids. The junction had 6 bases not matched to a gene; V was cut back by 3 bases and J by 5 bases. The CDR3: CASSYQGLAGVNEQYF. For the CDR3, the DNA is TGTGCCAGCAGTTACCAGGGACTAGCGGGAGTAAACGAGCAGTACTTC.

The chain recombines TRBV20-1 with TRBJ2-3; no definite D call. The CDR3 length is 14 residues. Trimming left V 5 bases short and J 2 bases short, with 14 bases between. Per the germline V gene, CDR1 is DFQATT and CDR2 is SNEGSKA (reference sequence). For the CDR3, the DNA is TGCAGTGCTCCCCGTTCGGGCTTCACAGATACGCAGTATTTT. Residues: CSAPRSGFTDTQYF.

There are a few counts of this clonotype. The V and J genes are TRBV20-1 and TRBJ1-5; tentatively, D is TRBD1 (5 bases). This CDR3 spans 16 amino acids. V was pared by 6 bases and J by 3 bases, with 21 bases between. Germline V gene data show CDR1 as DFQATT and CDR2 as SNEGSKA (reference sequence). CDR3 bases: TGCAGTGCCCCCCTTGGTGAGGCAGGGAACAATCAGCCCCAGCATTTT. This codes for CSAPLGEAGNNQPQHF.

In this sample, this clonotype turned up a few times. This sequence joins TRBV10-3 and TRBJ1-5; D may be TRBD1 (5 bases). The germline gives CDR1 ENHRY, CDR2 SYGVKD. The CDR3 has 14 residues. V was trimmed by 4 bases and J by 0 bases, leaving 7 bases between them. CDR3 sequence reads: CAISGGVSNQPQHF. The DNA of the CDR3 is TGTGCCATCAGTGGAGGGGTTAGCAATCAGCCCCAGCATTTT.

This clonotype was recorded at least ten times. The gene calls are TRBV30 and TRBJ2-1, with D maybe TRBD2 (5 bases). The germline CDR1 and CDR2 sequences are GTSNPN and SVGIG (reference sequence). V shed 4 bases and J shed 8 bases, with 18 bases lying between them. The CDR3 length is 14 residues. The CDR3 DNA reads as TGTGCCTGGACGTTTGGGGTCCTGGAGGATGAGCAGTTCTTC. This sequence encodes CAWTFGVLEDEQFF.

This clonotype was found once. This may arise from a read error, as a much more abundant clone is one base away. In this CDR3 the conserved last residue, phenylalanine or tryptophan, is missing, so a read error is likely. The rearrangement joins TRBV20-1 to TRBJ2-7; D remains unclear. V was trimmed by 3 bases and J by 2 bases, leaving 14 bases between them. Germline CDR1 DFQATT, CDR2 SNEGSKA (reference sequence). The CDR3 sequence is 14 residues long. CDR3 in DNA: TGCAGTGCTAGCGATCCCAATCGGGCCTACGAGCAGTACCTC. It specifies CSASDPNRAYEQYL.

In its sample, this clonotype was seen many times. This rearrangement joins TRBV20-1 to TRBJ2-7; TRBD2 agrees at 11 bases. Germline CDR1 and CDR2: DFQATT and SNEGSKA (reference sequence). The length of the CDR3 is 18 residues. Trimming removed 0 bases from V and 2 bases from J; junction bases left unmatched: 12. The CDR3: CSARDRGLAALRTYEQYF. CDR3 DNA sequence: TGCAGTGCTAGAGATCGGGGACTAGCGGCCCTGAGGACCTACGAGCAGTACTTC.

The J gene is TRBJ1-2, the V gene TRBV7-8; TRBD1 agrees at 7 bases. J was trimmed by 8 bases and V by 1 base; bases with no gene match: 7. Germline V CDR1 and CDR2: SGHVS, FQNEAQ. The length of the CDR3 is 14 residues. CDR3 sequence reads: CASSLGTTGVGYTF. The CDR3 region has the DNA TGTGCCAGCAGCTTAGGGACCACAGGGGTCGGCTACACCTTC. Full variable domain (rest looked up from reference TRBV7-8 and TRBJ1-2): GAGVSQSPRYKVAKRGQDVALRCDPISGHVSLFWYQQALGQGPEFLTYFQNEAQLDKSGLPSDRFFAERPEGSVSTLKIQRTQQEDSAVYLCASSLGTTGVGYTFGSGTRLTVV.